The 14 T cell receptor beta chains in this list originate from one sample, sequenced in a study of blood T cell repertoires in COVID-19. Produced via immunoSEQ multiplex PCR; TCRdb's table is partial and in-frame only. The sample gives about 140,000 clones, approximately 79% of which show up once; over 8.5% is in the top ten. Material for sequencing was peripheral blood. The receptors were sampled from a man aged 50 to 60 with active or convalescent COVID-19.

V usage is TRBV28 and J usage is TRBJ1-2, with 9 bases aligning to TRBD1. Germline V gene lookup returns CDR1 MDHEN and CDR2 SYDVKM. This CDR3 has 15 residues. V trimming: 7 bases; J trimming: 2 bases; junction bases outside the gene matches: 8. CDR3 in amino acids: CASTVSGTGNYGYTF. The DNA of the CDR3 is TGTGCCAGCACCGTTTCCGGGACAGGGAACTATGGCTACACCTTC.

The chain is built from TRBV4-1 and TRBJ2-1; 8 positions agree with TRBD2. The V gene end was trimmed by 1 base and the J gene end by 2 bases; junction bases not matched to a gene: 7. Germline-derived CDR1 and CDR2 are MGHRA and YSYEKL. The CDR3 spans 17 residues. The CDR3 loop is CASSQGRQAGAYNEQFF. The CDR3 DNA sequence: TGCGCCAGCAGCCAAGGGCGCCAAGCGGGAGCCTACAATGAGCAGTTCTTC.

This sequence joins TRBV19 and TRBJ1-1, with TRBD1 as a possible D gene (6 bases). The CDR3 has 12 residues. V shed 5 bases and J shed 7 bases, with 11 bases lying between them. Germline V gives CDR1 LNHDA, CDR2 SQIVND (reference sequence). CDR3 loop: CASSGQIFEAFF. Here the CDR3 DNA reads TGTGCCAGTAGTGGACAGATCTTTGAAGCTTTCTTT.

The chain has TRBV3-1 (or the pseudogene TRBV3-2) and TRBJ1-1; 7 nucleotides agree with TRBD1. Germline-derived CDR1 and CDR2 are LGHDT and YNNKEL (reference sequence). The CDR3 is made up of 13 amino acids. J gave up 5 bases and V 5 bases, and 5 bases lay outside the gene matches. The CDR3 here is CASSFTGETEAFF. The CDR3 DNA follows: TGTGCCAGCAGCTTTACAGGGGAGACTGAAGCTTTCTTT.

V gene TRBV9 combines with J gene TRBJ2-7, with D perhaps TRBD1 (5 bases). V was cut by 0 bases and J by 3 bases, with 10 bases left in between. Germline loops: CDR1 SGDLS, CDR2 YYNGEE. The CDR3 has 14 residues. CDR3 loop: CASSVEAGLYEQYF. In nucleotides, the CDR3 is TGTGCCAGCAGCGTAGAAGCAGGGCTCTACGAGCAGTACTTC.

The rearrangement uses TRBV5-4 and TRBJ1-1; a possible D gene is TRBD1 (5 bases). The CDR3 sequence is 13 residues long. Germline V lookup: CDR1 SGHNT, CDR2 YYREEE (reference sequence). The V and J ends lost 7 bases and 0 bases respectively, with 10 bases between them. As DNA, the CDR3 is TGTGCCAGCTGGGGGGACTTGAACACTGAAGCTTTCTTT. It specifies CASWGDLNTEAFF.

This clone was seen once. The chain is built from TRBV7-2 and TRBJ2-3; 10 bases are shared with TRBD2. The CDR3 spans 15 residues. The germline V gene has CDR1 SGHTA and CDR2 FQGNSA. J was trimmed by 4 bases and V by 2 bases; bases with no gene match: 3. Here the CDR3 DNA reads TGTGCCAGCAGCTTAACTAGCGGGACCGCAGATACGCAGTATTTT. Encoded protein: CASSLTSGTADTQYF.

The chain links TRBV11-3 to TRBJ2-3; 7 bases align to TRBD2. V shed 1 base and J 4 bases; nucleotides not matched to a gene: 5. Germline-derived CDR1 and CDR2 are SGHNT and YENEEA. The CDR3 has 15 amino acids. The CDR3 reads CASSLGAGEADTQYF. The CDR3 DNA reads as TGTGCCAGCAGCTTAGGTGCGGGAGAGGCAGATACGCAGTATTTT.

This clone was seen only a few times. This rearrangement joins TRBV29-1 to TRBJ2-2; TRBD1 might be the D (5 bases). The CDR3 covers 14 residues. V lost 4 bases and J 2 bases, leaving 11 bases between the germline ends. Germline values: CDR1 SQVTM, CDR2 ANQGSEA. The CDR3 nucleotides read TGCAGCGTTGTAACAGGCCGAAACACCGGGGAGCTGTTTTTT. Residues: CSVVTGRNTGELFF.

V gene TRBV6-5 combines with J gene TRBJ1-1; TRBD1 might be the D (6 bases). This CDR3 region has 11 residues. Trimming took 10 bases from V and 7 from J, leaving 13 bases between them. From germline, CDR1 is MNHEY and CDR2 SVGAGI. CDR3 in amino acids: CATSQGIEAFF. The CDR3 bases are TGTGCCACCTCCCAGGGGATTGAAGCTTTCTTT.

This clone was observed a single time. J is TRBJ1-4 and V is TRBV19, with TRBD1 matching 7 bases. This CDR3 has 14 residues. V shed 8 bases and J 0 bases; nucleotides not matched to a gene: 3. Looked up from germline, CDR1 is LNHDA and CDR2 is SQIVND (reference sequence). CDR3 protein: CASWGQSTNEKLFF. CDR3 nucleotide sequence: TGTGCCAGTTGGGGACAGTCAACTAATGAAAAACTGTTTTTT.

The chain combines TRBV29-1 with TRBJ2-7, with a possible D match to TRBD1 (6 bases). The V end was cut by 2 bases, the J end by 1 base, with 15 bases between. This CDR3 contains 15 residues. Germline V CDR1 and CDR2: SQVTM, ANQGSEA. CDR3 sequence: CSVELQGLGSYEQYF. DNA of the CDR3: TGCAGCGTTGAACTCCAGGGGCTGGGTTCCTACGAGCAGTACTTC.

This clone was counted only a few times. The chain carries TRBV3-1 (or the pseudogene TRBV3-2) and TRBJ1-5, with D possibly TRBD1 on 5 matching bases. The CDR3 contains 15 residues. Germline V lookup: CDR1 LGHDT, CDR2 YNNKEL (reference sequence). V was pared by 0 bases and J by 6 bases, with 12 bases between. The CDR3 bases are TGTGCCAGCAGCCAAGACTGGGGGGAGTTTCAGCCCCAGCATTTT. Its translation is CASSQDWGEFQPQHF.

The chain carries TRBV28 and TRBJ1-4; unclear D gene. With 7 bases removed from V and 7 bases from J, the gap between germline ends came to 13 bases. The germline V gene has CDR1 MDHEN and CDR2 SYDVKM. CDR3 length equals 13 residues. CDR3 region: CASIPGSREKLFF. The CDR3 DNA reads as TGTGCCAGCATCCCGGGAAGCCGTGAAAAACTGTTTTTT.